In this sample, the clone carrying this TCR beta chain turned up a few times. 13 Jbeta primers and 60 Vbeta primers were used for the PCR. In the original processing: Later reanalysis found about 78 million unique TCR beta chains, roughly 9.9 million of them shared. Libraries were prepared by immunoSEQ multiplex PCR; TCRdb keeps only in-frame clonotypes and omits some of them. V, J and clone size derive from that table, while D and trimming were established from the DNA sequence. This table has 80,000 to 95,000 clones, roughly 79% appearing once. The data are from a study of cytomegalovirus exposure and HLA in healthy donors. The CDR3 has 13 residues. Germline-derived CDR1 and CDR2 are KGHSH and LQKENI. The trim removed 6 bases at V and 5 bases at J, leaving 2 bases unmatched.

This TCR derives from a woman aged 25 to 45 in good health and CMV-seronegative. The chain carries TRBV18 and TRBJ2-7; 12 bases match TRBD1. The sample comprised PBMCs. The CDR3 DNA follows: TGTGCCAGCTCTGGGACAGGGGGCGACGAGCAGTACTTC. Translating it yields CASSGTGGDEQYF.